This T cell receptor (beta chain) comes out of a study of cytomegalovirus exposure and HLA in healthy donors. Study outcomes and limitations: Analysis was performed later, and it showed HLA-associated TCR beta chains to be more clonally expanded than equally common others. Later analysis identified a missense DCLRE1C variant that was linked to TCR beta V- and J-gene trimming. In an earlier analysis, productive rearrangement rates for most beta V segments clustered near 87% or 30%. As was reported, the classifier diagnosed cytomegalovirus status with high specificity and sensitivity.

A note on this clone: The target antigen is unknown.

Germline V gene lookup returns CDR1 SEHNR and CDR2 FQNEAQ (reference sequence). The CDR3 totals 14 residues. The V and J ends lost 5 bases and 4 bases respectively, with 15 bases between them. The PCR contained 60 Vbeta and 13 Jbeta primers. Only in-frame clones appear in the TCRdb table, and some are missing; sequencing was by immunoSEQ multiplex PCR. The sample carries over 150,000 clones, nearly 80% recorded once. Specimen: PBMCs. The chain has TRBV7-9 and TRBJ2-7, with D perhaps matching TRBD1 (5 bases). This clonotype was obtained from a man aged 25-45 years in good health and CMV-seropositive. The chain's CDR3 is CASSPPQGQYEQYF. DNA of the CDR3: TGTGCCAGCAGCCCCCCCCAGGGCCAGTACGAGCAGTACTTC.